Following are 10 T cell receptor beta chains from one sample sequenced in a study of tissue T cells after allogeneic stem cell transplantation. Time point here: mouse harvest day 7 after allogeneic transplant. Each mouse received 10^7 T-cell-depleted marrow cells plus 10^6 splenic CD5+ T cells by tail vein. Sequencing was performed with immunoSEQ multiplex PCR; in TCRdb, only in-frame clones are kept and a portion is missing. This sample has 8,000 to 8,500 clones; roughly 49% occur once, and the top ten carry more than 7.5%. Sequencing used gut tissue. The receptors come from a female BALB/c mouse given C57BL/6 T cells with graft-versus-host disease after an allogeneic hematopoietic cell transplant.

To note about this clone: The germline and genes are mouse ones. The read stops 1 residue short of the end of the CDR3; the missing end is completed from the germline J gene. The chain is built from TRBV16 and TRBJ1-1, with D tentatively TRBD1 (6 bases). This CDR3 is built from 13 residues. Per the germline V gene, CDR1 is SGHSA and CDR2 is FRNQAP. V lost 3 bases, J lost 1 base, and 6 bases lay in between. CDR3 in amino acids: CASSLGQNTEVFF. Partial CDR3 DNA: TGTGCAAGCAGCTTGGGACAAAACACAGAAGTCTTC.

By frequency in the sample, this clone is medium-sized. Gene names refer to mouse genes. The CDR3 loop reads CASSLFNSGNTLYF. The CDR3 bases that were read are TGTGCCAGCAGTCTGTTCAATTCTGGAAATACGCTCTAT. The chain has TRBV24 and TRBJ1-3, with D unclear. The sequence runs out 1 residue before the end of the CDR3; the remainder is reconstructed from the germline J gene. CDR3 length: 14 amino acids. Trimming pared 1 base from V and 0 bases from J, leaving 4 bases between. CDR1 is KGHTA, CDR2 FRNEEI, per germline.

This clone was observed a few times. The gene names given are mouse names. The read falls 1 residue short of the CDR3 end, and the missing part is taken from the germline J gene. The chain combines TRBV5 with TRBJ2-5; TRBD2 matches at 10 bases. Trimming cost V 4 bases and J 2 bases; bases outside gene matches: 0. Germline lookup yields CDR1 LGHNA and CDR2 YNLKQL (reference sequence). The CDR3 is 14 amino acids. CDR3 DNA (partial): TGTGCCAGCAGCCGACTGGGGGGCCAAGACACCCAGTAC. The encoded protein is CASSRLGGQDTQY. The full CDR3 sequence reads CASSRLGGQDTQYF.

In this sample, this clone is large. Germline and genes here are mouse. The read ends 1 residue shy of where the CDR3 ends; the end is completed using the germline J gene. The chain joins TRBV13-1 to TRBJ2-1, with TRBD2 matching over 12 bases. The germline CDR1 and CDR2 sequences are NSHNY and SYGAGN. The ends lost 5 bases at V and 4 bases at J; junction bases unmatched: 1. The CDR3 is 14 residues long. CDR3: CASRGLGGYAEQFF. The sequenced CDR3 bases are TGTGCCAGCAGAGGACTGGGGGGGTATGCTGAGCAGTTC.

As to this clone: Germline and genes here are mouse. The read comes to an end 1 residue before the CDR3 does, leaving the germline J gene to fill in the end. The chain has TRBV26 and TRBJ1-3, with D maybe TRBD1 (6 bases). This CDR3 is 15 amino acids long. With 3 bases removed from V and 0 bases from J, the gap between germline ends came to 9 bases. Per germline, CDR1 KGHPV and CDR2 FQNQEV (reference sequence). The CDR3 reads CASSLPQGSGNTLYF. The DNA read from the CDR3 is TGTGCCAGCAGTCTTCCACAGGGTTCTGGAAATACGCTCTAT.

Comment on this clone: Mouse germline and gene names are used. Read data end 1 residue before the CDR3 end; the end is taken from the germline J gene. The chain employs TRBV13-1 and TRBJ1-2; D may be TRBD1 (5 bases). V was cut by 7 bases and J by 2 bases, with 9 bases left in between. The CDR3 consists of 12 residues. Germline V gives CDR1 NSHNY, CDR2 SYGAGN. CDR3 bases read: TGTGCCAGCGGTGGACATAACTCCGACTACACC. Translation: CASGGHNSDYT. In full, the CDR3 is CASGGHNSDYTF.

By share, this clone ranks as large. Mouse gene names apply. The read falls 1 residue short of the CDR3 end, and the missing part is taken from the germline J gene. This chain uses TRBV23 with TRBJ1-4; the table calls TRBD1, which could not be checked here. The CDR3 consists of 14 residues. From germline, CDR1 is KGHTA and CDR2 FQNQQP. The part of the CDR3 DNA that was read is TGCTCCAGCAGTCAGACAGTTTCCAACGAAAGATTATTT. Protein sequence: CSSSQTVSNERLF. The whole CDR3 is CSSSQTVSNERLFF.

Turning to this clone: The genes are named according to mouse. The sequenced fragment ends 1 residue before the CDR3 boundary, so the rest is inferred from the germline J gene. This rearrangement joins TRBV5 to TRBJ2-7, with no clear D. The CDR3 has 13 amino acids. CDR1 is LGHNA, CDR2 YNLKQL, per germline (reference sequence). V lost 0 bases to trimming and J lost 3 bases, with 6 bases between them. The CDR3 sequence: CASSQELIYEQYF. CDR3 bases read: TGTGCCAGCAGCCAAGAACTCATCTATGAACAGTAC.

Remarks on this clone: Here the gene names and germline are mouse. The read terminates 1 residue ahead of where the CDR3 ends, so the germline J gene completes it. The chain carries TRBV26 and TRBJ1-1; D uncertain. Deletions cut 2 bases from V and 1 base from J, with 5 bases between. Germline V CDR1 and CDR2: KGHPV, FQNQEV (reference sequence). The CDR3 runs to 13 residues. The CDR3 loop reads CASSLALNTEVFF. The sequenced part of the CDR3 DNA is TGTGCCAGCAGTCTGGCCCTAAACACAGAAGTCTTC.

Turning to this clone: Gene names and germline refer to mouse. The read is 1 residue too short to cover the CDR3 end, so that end is filled in from the germline J gene. This rearrangement joins TRBV13-3 to TRBJ2-3, with 11 bases matching TRBD2. The CDR3 consists of 16 residues. J gave up 8 bases and V 0 bases, and 8 bases lay outside the gene matches. CDR1 NNHDY and CDR2 SYVADS come from the germline V gene. CDR3 bases read: TGTGCCAGCAGTGATGCCTACTGGGGGGGCGCGGTAACGCTGTAT. As protein: CASSDAYWGGAVTLY. From start to end, the CDR3 is CASSDAYWGGAVTLYF.